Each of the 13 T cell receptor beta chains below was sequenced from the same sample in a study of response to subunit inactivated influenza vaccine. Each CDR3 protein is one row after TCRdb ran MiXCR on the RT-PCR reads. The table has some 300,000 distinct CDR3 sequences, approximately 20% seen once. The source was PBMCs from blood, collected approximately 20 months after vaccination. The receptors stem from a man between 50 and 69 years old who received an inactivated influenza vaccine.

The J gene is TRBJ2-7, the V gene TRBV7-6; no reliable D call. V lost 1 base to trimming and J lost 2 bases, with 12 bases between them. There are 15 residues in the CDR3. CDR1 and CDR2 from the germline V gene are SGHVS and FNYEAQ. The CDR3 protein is CASSLDIGITYEQYF. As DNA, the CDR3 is TGTGCCAGCAGCTTAGACATAGGCATAACCTACGAGCAGTACTTC. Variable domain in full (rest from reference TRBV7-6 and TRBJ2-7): GAGVSQSPRYKVTKRGQDVALRCDPISGHVSLYWYRQALGQGPEFLTYFNYEAQQDKSGLPNDRFSAERPEGSISTLTIQRTEQRDSAMYRCASSLDIGITYEQYFGPGTRLTVT.

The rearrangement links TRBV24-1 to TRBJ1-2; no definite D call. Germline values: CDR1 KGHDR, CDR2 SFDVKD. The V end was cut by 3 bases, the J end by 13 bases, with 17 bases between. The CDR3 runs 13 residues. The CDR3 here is CATSDRQSRGSTF. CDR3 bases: TGTGCCACCAGTGATAGACAATCACGTGGGTCCACCTTC.

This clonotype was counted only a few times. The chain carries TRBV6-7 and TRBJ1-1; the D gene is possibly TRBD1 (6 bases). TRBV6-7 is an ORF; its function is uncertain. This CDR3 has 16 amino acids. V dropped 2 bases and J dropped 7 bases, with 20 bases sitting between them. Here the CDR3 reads CASSYPGTPETLEAFF. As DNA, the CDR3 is TGTGCCAGCAGTTACCCAGGGACACCCGAGACCCTTGAAGCTTTCTTT.

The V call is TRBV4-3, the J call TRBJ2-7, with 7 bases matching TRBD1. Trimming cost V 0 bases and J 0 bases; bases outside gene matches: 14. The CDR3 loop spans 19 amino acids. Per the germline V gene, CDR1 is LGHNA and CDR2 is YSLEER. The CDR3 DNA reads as TGCGCCAGCAGCCAAGACGGGGACAGACCTCTTTTAAGCTCCTACGAGCAGTACTTC. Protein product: CASSQDGDRPLLSSYEQYF.

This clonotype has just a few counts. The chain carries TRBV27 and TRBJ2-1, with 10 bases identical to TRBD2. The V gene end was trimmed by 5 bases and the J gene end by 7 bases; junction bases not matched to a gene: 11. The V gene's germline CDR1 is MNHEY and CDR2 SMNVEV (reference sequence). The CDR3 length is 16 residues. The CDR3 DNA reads TGTGCCAGCAGTCCCCTCCTAGCGGGGGCGGTGAATGAGCAGTTCTTC. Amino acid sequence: CASSPLLAGAVNEQFF.

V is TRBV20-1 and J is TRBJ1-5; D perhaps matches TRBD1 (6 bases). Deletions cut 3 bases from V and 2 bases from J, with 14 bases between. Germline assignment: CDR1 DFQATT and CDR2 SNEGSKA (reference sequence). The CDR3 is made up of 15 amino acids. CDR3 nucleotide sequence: TGCAGTGCTAGGGGCAGGGGTTTTGGCAATCAGCCCCAGCATTTT. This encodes CSARGRGFGNQPQHF.

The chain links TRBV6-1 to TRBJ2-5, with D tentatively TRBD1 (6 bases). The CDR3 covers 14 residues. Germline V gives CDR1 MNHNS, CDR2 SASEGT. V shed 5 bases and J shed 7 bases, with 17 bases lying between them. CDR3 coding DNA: TGTGCCAGCAGTCTGGACAGCCAAGAAGGGACCCAGTACTTC. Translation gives CASSLDSQEGTQYF.

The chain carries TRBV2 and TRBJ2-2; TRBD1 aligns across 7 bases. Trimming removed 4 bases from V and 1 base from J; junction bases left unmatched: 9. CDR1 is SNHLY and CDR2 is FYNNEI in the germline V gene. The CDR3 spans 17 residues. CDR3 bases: TGTGCCAGCAGTGCGGTAGGGGGCCTCCTGAACACCGGGGAGCTGTTTTTT. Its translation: CASSAVGGLLNTGELFF.

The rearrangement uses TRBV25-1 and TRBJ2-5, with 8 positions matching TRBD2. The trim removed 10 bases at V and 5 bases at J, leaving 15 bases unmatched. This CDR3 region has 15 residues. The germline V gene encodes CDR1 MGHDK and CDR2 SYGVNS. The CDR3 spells CATTEISGIAETQYF. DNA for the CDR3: TGTGCCACTACGGAGATTAGCGGGATTGCGGAGACCCAGTACTTC.

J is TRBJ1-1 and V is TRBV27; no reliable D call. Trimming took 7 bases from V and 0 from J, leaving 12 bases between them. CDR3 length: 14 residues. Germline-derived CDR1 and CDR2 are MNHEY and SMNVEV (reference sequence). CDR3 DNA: TGTGCCAGCATCAACAGACCCATGAACACTGAAGCTTTCTTT. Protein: CASINRPMNTEAFF.

The chain's CDR3 is CSAELGGTSKETQYF. CDR3 nucleotides: TGCAGTGCAGAACTAGGCGGGACTAGCAAAGAGACCCAGTACTTC. The chain combines TRBV20-1 with TRBJ2-5; 9 nucleotides agree with TRBD2. The V gene's germline CDR1 is DFQATT and CDR2 SNEGSKA (reference sequence). Trimming cost V 6 bases and J 3 bases; bases outside gene matches: 11. This CDR3 is built from 15 residues.

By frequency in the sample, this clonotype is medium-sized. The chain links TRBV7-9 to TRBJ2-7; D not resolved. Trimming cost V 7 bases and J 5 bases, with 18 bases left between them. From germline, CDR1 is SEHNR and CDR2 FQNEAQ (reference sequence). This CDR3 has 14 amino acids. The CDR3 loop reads CASNPDGRWHEQYF. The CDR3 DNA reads TGTGCCAGCAACCCGGACGGACGATGGCACGAGCAGTACTTC.

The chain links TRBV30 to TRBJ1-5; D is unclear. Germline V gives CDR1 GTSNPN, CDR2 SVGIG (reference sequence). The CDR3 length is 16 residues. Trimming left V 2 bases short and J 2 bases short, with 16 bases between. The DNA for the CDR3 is TGTGCCTGGAGTTCGATCGACGCCATGGGCAATCAGCCCCAGCATTTT. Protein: CAWSSIDAMGNQPQHF.